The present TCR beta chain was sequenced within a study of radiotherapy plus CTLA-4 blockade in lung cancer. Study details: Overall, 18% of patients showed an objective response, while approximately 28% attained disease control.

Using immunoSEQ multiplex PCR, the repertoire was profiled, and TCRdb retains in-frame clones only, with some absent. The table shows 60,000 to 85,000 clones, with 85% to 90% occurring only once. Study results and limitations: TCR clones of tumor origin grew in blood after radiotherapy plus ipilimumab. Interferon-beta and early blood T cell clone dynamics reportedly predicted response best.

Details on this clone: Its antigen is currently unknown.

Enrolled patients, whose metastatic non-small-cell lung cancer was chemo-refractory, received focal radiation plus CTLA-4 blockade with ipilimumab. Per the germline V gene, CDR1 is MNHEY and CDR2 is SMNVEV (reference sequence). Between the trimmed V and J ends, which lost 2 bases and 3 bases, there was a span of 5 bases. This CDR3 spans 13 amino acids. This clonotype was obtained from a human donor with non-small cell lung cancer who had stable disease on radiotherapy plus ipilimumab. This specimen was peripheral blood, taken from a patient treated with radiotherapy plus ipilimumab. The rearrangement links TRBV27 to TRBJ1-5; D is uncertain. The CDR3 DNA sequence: TGTGCCAGCAGTTTAAAGAACAATCAGCCCCAGCATTTT. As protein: CASSLKNNQPQHF.